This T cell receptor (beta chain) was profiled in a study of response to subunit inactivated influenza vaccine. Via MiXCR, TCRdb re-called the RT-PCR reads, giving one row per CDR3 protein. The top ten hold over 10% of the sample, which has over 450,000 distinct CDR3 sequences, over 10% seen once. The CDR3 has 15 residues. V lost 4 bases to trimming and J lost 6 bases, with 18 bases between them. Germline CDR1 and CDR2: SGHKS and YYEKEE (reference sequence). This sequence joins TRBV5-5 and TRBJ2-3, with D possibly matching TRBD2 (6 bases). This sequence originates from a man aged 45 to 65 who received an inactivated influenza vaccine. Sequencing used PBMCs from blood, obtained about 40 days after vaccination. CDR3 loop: CASSPNLRRADTQYF. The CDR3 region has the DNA TGTGCCAGCAGCCCAAACTTGAGGAGGGCGGATACGCAGTATTTT. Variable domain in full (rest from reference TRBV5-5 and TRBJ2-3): DAGVTQSPTHLIKTRGQQVTLRCSPISGHKSVSWYQQVLGQGPQFIFQYYEKEERGRGNFPDRFSARQFPNYSSELNVNALLLGDSALYLCASSPNLRRADTQYFGPGTRLTVL.